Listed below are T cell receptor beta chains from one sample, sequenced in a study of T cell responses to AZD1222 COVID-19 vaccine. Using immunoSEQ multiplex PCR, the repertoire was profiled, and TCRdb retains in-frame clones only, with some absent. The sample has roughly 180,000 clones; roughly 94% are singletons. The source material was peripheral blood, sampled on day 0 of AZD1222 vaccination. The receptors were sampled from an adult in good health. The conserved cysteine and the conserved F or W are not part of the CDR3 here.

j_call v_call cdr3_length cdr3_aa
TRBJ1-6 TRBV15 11 ATSMEKGAPLH
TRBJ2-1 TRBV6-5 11 ASKVNLYNEQF
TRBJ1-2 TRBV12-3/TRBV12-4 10 ASSLGSWGYT
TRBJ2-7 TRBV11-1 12 ASSPTGPDNEQY
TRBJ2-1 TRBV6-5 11 ASVGQPYNEQF
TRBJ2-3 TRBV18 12 ASSLSPSTDTQY
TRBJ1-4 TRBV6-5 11 ASTGTVFGKLF
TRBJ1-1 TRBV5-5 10 ASSYPDGPAF
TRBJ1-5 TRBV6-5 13 ASIKTPTEVQPQH
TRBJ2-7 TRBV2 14 ASSPRSGGGSYEQY
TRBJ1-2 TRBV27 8 ASSSDGYT
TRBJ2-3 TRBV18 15 ASSPLASGSLTDTQY
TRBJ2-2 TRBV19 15 ASSILFPSGLTGELF
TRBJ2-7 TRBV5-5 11 ASTQTTAYEQY
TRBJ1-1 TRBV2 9 ASRVLPEAF
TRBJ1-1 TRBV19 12 AARPGHANTEAF
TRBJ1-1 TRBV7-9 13 ASSARQGAETEAF
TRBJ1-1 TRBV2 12 ASRADRPDPEAF
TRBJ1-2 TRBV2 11 ASSEWGAGGYT
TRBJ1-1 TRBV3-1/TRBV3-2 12 ASSQLVPNTEAF
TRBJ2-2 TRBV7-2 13 ASSPGALNTGELF
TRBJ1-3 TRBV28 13 ASTSPRGSGNTIY
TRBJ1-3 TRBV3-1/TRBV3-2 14 ASSQVTSRSGNTIY
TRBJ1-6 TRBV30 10 ASDRDYSPLH
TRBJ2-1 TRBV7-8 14 ASSLATISSYNEQF
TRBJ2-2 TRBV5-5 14 ASSLEGASNTGELF
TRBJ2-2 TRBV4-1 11 ASSRADTGELF
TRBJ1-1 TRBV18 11 ASSPEQNTEAF
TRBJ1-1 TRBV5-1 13 ASSRGARDKTEAF
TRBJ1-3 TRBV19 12 ASSSRDRGNTIY
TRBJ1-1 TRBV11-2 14 ASSLKGAGPNTEAF
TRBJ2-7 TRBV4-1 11 ASSQGLRYEQY
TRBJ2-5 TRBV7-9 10 ASSFFDGTQY
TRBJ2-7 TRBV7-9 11 ASSPMSTYEQY
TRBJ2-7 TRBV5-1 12 ASSLGGSAYEQY
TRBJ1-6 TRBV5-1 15 ASSLGQGQSYNSPLH
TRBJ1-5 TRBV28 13 ASSLKGIGDQPQH
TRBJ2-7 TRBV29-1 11 SVVKLSSYEQY
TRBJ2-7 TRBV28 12 ASSSGTGAYEQY
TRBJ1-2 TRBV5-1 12 ASSLQGDVYGYT